This section outlines one T cell receptor (beta chain) sequence together with its context. Its antigen is undetermined. CDR1 MNHEY and CDR2 SMNVEV come from the germline V gene (reference sequence). This CDR3 spans 18 amino acids. The V end lost 3 bases, the J end lost 0 bases, and 15 bases lay between the germline ends. The sample belongs to a study of cytomegalovirus exposure and HLA in healthy donors. Findings of the study overall: In a later analysis, about 17,000 TCR beta sequences were associated with HLA alleles at 0.05 false discovery rate. It was shown in a later analysis that HLA-associated TCR beta chains were more clonally expanded than other, equally common chains.

Primers included in the PCR were 60 Vbeta and 13 Jbeta primers. Here immunoSEQ multiplex PCR was the method, and the copy in TCRdb shows in-frame clones only, minus some. Of under 95,000 clones listed, roughly 80% are singletons. V usage is TRBV27 and J usage is TRBJ2-6; D may be TRBD2 (6 bases). The sequenced sample consisted of PBMCs. This receptor was obtained from a woman in her thirties or forties in good health and CMV-seropositive. Here the CDR3 DNA reads TGTGCCAGCAGTTTTCTTGCAGGGACTTCCTCTGGGGCCAACGTCCTGACTTTC. It codes for CASSFLAGTSSGANVLTF.